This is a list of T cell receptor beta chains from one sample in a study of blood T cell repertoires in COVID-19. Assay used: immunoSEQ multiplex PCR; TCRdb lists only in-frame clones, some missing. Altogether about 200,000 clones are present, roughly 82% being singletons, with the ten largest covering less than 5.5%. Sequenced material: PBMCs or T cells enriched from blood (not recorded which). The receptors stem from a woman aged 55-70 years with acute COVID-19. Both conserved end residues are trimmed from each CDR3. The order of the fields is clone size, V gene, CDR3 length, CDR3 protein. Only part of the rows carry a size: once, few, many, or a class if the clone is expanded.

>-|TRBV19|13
ASSIEQGKSYGYT
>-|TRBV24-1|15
ATSDLLGTGNFDEQY
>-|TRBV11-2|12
ASSLGVRGAEAF
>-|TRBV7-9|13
ASTKNAGQTGELF
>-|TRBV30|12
AWRMGGAGNTIY
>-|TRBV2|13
ASRKTSSGAGTQY
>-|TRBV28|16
ASSPSPGTFATNEKLF
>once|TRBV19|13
ASGRGQGSYNEQF
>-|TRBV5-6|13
ASSFQGQGVTPLH
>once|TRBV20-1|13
SASAVVGTVYGYT
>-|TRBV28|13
ASSLLGQRRTEAF
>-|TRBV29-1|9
SVGQVAEAF
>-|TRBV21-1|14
ASSLDVGQDQETQY
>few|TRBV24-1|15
ATHLNQTDFQGETQY
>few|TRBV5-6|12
ASSTWTAGNTIY
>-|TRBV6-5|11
ASAETEDYGYT
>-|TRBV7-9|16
ASSARDRGRIGANVLT
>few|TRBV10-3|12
AITGSLANYGYT
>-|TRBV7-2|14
ASSLASSGGAYEQF
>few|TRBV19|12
ASSMSGLFNEQF
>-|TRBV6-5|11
ASRGQGTDTQY